One sample yielded the 30 T cell receptor beta chains listed below, sequenced in a study of T cells of healthy individuals. One entry per CDR3 protein results from TCRdb running MiXCR on the 5' RACE reads. The data hold about 96,000 distinct CDR3 sequences, with 15% to 20% observed a single time. The receptors stem from a human donor in good health.

This clonotype was observed at least ten times. The rearrangement links TRBV7-9 to TRBJ2-3, with D perhaps TRBD2 (5 bases). This CDR3 contains 16 residues. Germline V gives CDR1 SEHNR, CDR2 FQNEAQ (reference sequence). V lost 6 bases and J 0 bases, leaving 16 bases between the germline ends. The DNA of the CDR3 is TGTGCCAGCAGTTTTAGCAGCGGAGCGAGCACAGATACGCAGTATTTT. It encodes CASSFSSGASTDTQYF.

This chain uses TRBV7-2 with TRBJ2-4; 9 bases line up with TRBD1. V was pared by 4 bases and J by 9 bases, with 16 bases of the junction left unmatched. CDR1 and CDR2 (germline): SGHTA, FQGNSA. The CDR3 is 17 amino acids. The CDR3 sequence: CASSWGTGMGVGGIQYF. CDR3 bases: TGTGCCAGCAGCTGGGGGACAGGGATGGGAGTAGGGGGCATTCAGTACTTC.

This clonotype was seen at least ten times. This chain connects TRBV6-1 to TRBJ2-5; D is ambiguous. Deletions cut 8 bases from V and 5 bases from J, with 9 bases between. The germline V gene has CDR1 MNHNS and CDR2 SASEGT. The CDR3 consists of 11 residues. This chain's CDR3 is CASSVGETQYF. The CDR3 region has the DNA TGTGCCAGCTCGGTTGGGGAGACCCAGTACTTC.

This clonotype was recorded at least ten times. The V gene is TRBV24-1, the J gene TRBJ2-1, with 7 positions matching TRBD2. The V and J ends lost 0 bases and 7 bases, in that order; junction bases with no gene match: 8. The CDR3 covers 16 residues. Germline values: CDR1 KGHDR, CDR2 SFDVKD. CDR3 in DNA: TGTGCCACCAGTGATTTGCTGGCGGGAGATCAGAATGAGCAGTTCTTC. The encoded protein is CATSDLLAGDQNEQFF.

The rearrangement joins TRBV4-2 to TRBJ2-7; 9 positions match TRBD1. The CDR3 is 17 amino acids. V shed 4 bases, J shed 4 bases, and the junction held 14 bases outside the gene matches. CDR1 is LGHNA, CDR2 YNFKEQ, per germline. CDR3 in amino acids: CASSPLRPGQGRYEQYF. In nucleotides, the CDR3 is TGTGCCAGCAGCCCACTACGACCGGGACAGGGTCGGTACGAGCAGTACTTC.

This clonotype has at least ten counts. J is TRBJ2-7 and V is TRBV7-8, with TRBD1 as a possible D gene (6 bases). CDR3 length equals 12 residues. The germline V gene has CDR1 SGHVS and CDR2 FQNEAQ. Trimming left V 5 bases short and J 7 bases short, with 12 bases between. In nucleotides, the CDR3 is TGTGCCAGCAGCCTACAGGGACCGGAGCAGTACTTC. This gives the protein CASSLQGPEQYF.

The genes are TRBV27 and TRBJ1-1; D is ambiguous. The germline gives CDR1 MNHEY, CDR2 SMNVEV (reference sequence). V lost 7 bases and J 5 bases, leaving 8 bases between the germline ends. The CDR3 has 11 amino acids. CDR3 residues: CASNRGTEAFF. CDR3 in DNA: TGTGCCAGCAACCGGGGAACTGAAGCTTTCTTT.

V usage is TRBV5-1 and J usage is TRBJ2-5; unclear D gene. Germline CDR1 reads SGHRS; CDR2 reads YFSETQ. Trimming shortened V by 0 bases and J by 2 bases, and 8 bases separated the two germline ends. This CDR3 is built from 14 residues. CDR3 loop: CASSLEPGQETQYF. CDR3 coding DNA: TGCGCCAGCAGCTTGGAACCAGGTCAAGAGACCCAGTACTTC.

This clonotype was seen only a few times. The chain employs TRBV20-1 and TRBJ2-1, with 12 bases aligning to TRBD2. There are 15 residues in the CDR3. Germline CDR1 reads DFQATT; CDR2 reads SNEGSKA (reference sequence). Losses at the gene ends were 2 bases for V and 10 bases for J; bases not matched to a gene: 9. CDR3 amino acids: CSARSPSGGAKEQFF. CDR3 bases: TGCAGTGCTAGATCGCCTAGCGGGGGGGCAAAGGAGCAGTTCTTC.

This clonotype turned up a few times. DNA of the CDR3: TGTGCCAGCAGCCCAATACGGGGGATAGGTGAGCAGTTCTTC. Translation: CASSPIRGIGEQFF. The genes are TRBV11-2 and TRBJ2-1, with D possibly TRBD2 on 6 matching bases. This CDR3 has 14 residues. Trimming took off 5 bases at V and 9 bases at J, with 17 bases between the two ends. Germline V lookup: CDR1 SGHAT, CDR2 FQNNGV.

The sample holds many counts of this clonotype. This sequence joins TRBV29-1 and TRBJ1-5, with 7 nucleotides matching TRBD1. V dropped 5 bases and J dropped 6; count of bases not matched to a gene: 4. The CDR3 has 12 amino acids. Germline values: CDR1 SQVTM, CDR2 ANQGSEA. The CDR3 here is CSVRQGTQPQHF. In DNA, the CDR3 is TGCAGCGTTCGACAGGGAACTCAGCCCCAGCATTTT.

This rearrangement joins TRBV11-2 to TRBJ2-7, with 10 bases fitting TRBD2. V dropped 5 bases and J dropped 4; count of bases not matched to a gene: 8. The CDR3 contains 15 residues. Germline lookup yields CDR1 SGHAT and CDR2 FQNNGV. In DNA form, the CDR3 reads TGTGCCAGCAGCCGGAGGACTAGCGGAGGTTACGAGCAGTACTTC. It specifies CASSRRTSGGYEQYF.

There are a few counts of this clonotype. The V gene is TRBV6-5, the J gene TRBJ1-1; no firm D call. V was cut by 0 bases and J by 0 bases, with 8 bases left in between. In germline, CDR1 is MNHEY, CDR2 SVGAGI. The CDR3 contains 15 residues. Here the CDR3 DNA reads TGTGCCAGCAGTTACTCGTACAGCATGAACACTGAAGCTTTCTTT. Translated: CASSYSYSMNTEAFF.

The chain carries TRBV5-1 and TRBJ2-7; TRBD1 might be the D (6 bases). V gave up 4 bases and J gave up 2 bases, with 22 bases separating them. CDR3 length equals 17 residues. Germline CDR1 is SGHRS and CDR2 is YFSETQ. For the CDR3, the DNA is TGCGCCAGCAGCCGCGTTCTCTCCAGGGGTCGACCCTACGAGCAGTACTTC. Residues: CASSRVLSRGRPYEQYF.

This clonotype occurred many times. The rearrangement links TRBV6-1 to TRBJ2-7, with TRBD1 matching over 11 bases. The CDR3 consists of 14 residues. Germline loops: CDR1 MNHNS, CDR2 SASEGT. V lost 1 base and J lost 5; bases outside the gene matches: 1. CDR3 in amino acids: CASSEGTGGDEQYF. The CDR3 DNA reads TGTGCCAGCAGTGAAGGGACAGGGGGCGACGAGCAGTACTTC.

V is TRBV18 and J is TRBJ2-7; D ambiguous. Germline loops: CDR1 KGHSH, CDR2 LQKENI. The CDR3 totals 14 residues. Trimming removed 3 bases from V and 1 base from J, with 10 bases in between. CDR3 nucleotides: TGTGCCAGCTCACCCAGTGGGCCTTCCTACGAGCAGTACTTC. Residues: CASSPSGPSYEQYF.

With regard to this clonotype: One base away lies a much larger clone, so this may be a sequencing read error. The chain links TRBV18 to TRBJ1-3; D not resolved. Trimming left V 1 base short and J 0 bases short, with 4 bases between. This CDR3 contains 14 residues. Germline assignment: CDR1 KGHSH and CDR2 LQKENI. This CDR3 is CASSPLSSGNTIYF. CDR3 nucleotides: TGTGCCAGCTCACCACTAAGCTCTGGAAACACCATATATTTT.

This clonotype was counted only a few times. The rearrangement links TRBV4-3 to TRBJ2-2, with D possibly matching TRBD2 (6 bases). This CDR3 has 15 amino acids. Trimming removed 1 base at V and 7 bases at J, with 13 bases between. Germline V gene lookup returns CDR1 LGHNA and CDR2 YSLEER. CDR3 sequence reads: CASSQGGGFLGELFF. CDR3 coding DNA: TGCGCCAGCAGCCAAGGTGGAGGGTTCCTCGGGGAGCTGTTTTTT.

This clonotype was detected many times. CDR3 protein: CASSLLGTMGEPQHF. Written as DNA, the CDR3 is TGTGCCAGCAGCTTACTAGGGACTATGGGGGAACCCCAGCATTTT. J is TRBJ1-5 and V is TRBV7-9; tentatively, D is TRBD1 (5 bases). CDR1 is SEHNR, CDR2 FQNEAQ, per germline (reference sequence). CDR3 length equals 15 residues. The V gene lost 2 bases and the J gene lost 10 bases, with 18 bases spanning the gap.

This clonotype came up a few times. The genes are TRBV3-1 and TRBJ1-2; D is unresolved. V lost 0 bases to trimming and J lost 9 bases, with 8 bases between them. The CDR3 spans 12 residues. CDR1 is LGHDT and CDR2 is YNNKEL in the germline V gene (reference sequence). DNA of the CDR3: TGTGCCAGCAGCCAAGAGGGCTGGAGCTACACCTTC. It translates to CASSQEGWSYTF.

The table lists this clonotype with a few counts. The chain has TRBV28 and TRBJ1-6; D is uncertain. The germline V and J ends were trimmed by 7 bases and 8 bases, with 21 bases remaining between them. Germline lookup yields CDR1 MDHEN and CDR2 SYDVKM. The CDR3 length is 16 residues. The CDR3 reads CASTLRARFGDSPLHF. The CDR3 nucleotides are TGTGCCAGCACGCTAAGGGCCCGATTCGGAGATTCACCCCTCCACTTT.

The gene calls are TRBV3-1 and TRBJ2-1; D might be TRBD2 (6 bases). Trimming took 1 base from V and 1 from J, leaving 8 bases between them. Germline V gene sequence: CDR1 LGHDT, CDR2 YNNKEL (reference sequence). The CDR3 has 15 residues. CDR3 DNA sequence: TGTGCCAGCAGCCAAGGGGACTCGTCCTACAATGAGCAGTTCTTC. Amino acids: CASSQGDSSYNEQFF.

This clonotype was observed many times. A read error may account for a junction end that differs from germline. The V call is TRBV12-5, the J call TRBJ2-1; tentatively, D is TRBD2 (6 bases). Germline lookup yields CDR1 LGHNT and CDR2 FRNRAP. The CDR3 totals 18 residues. In DNA, the CDR3 is TGTGCTAGTGGTTTAGTCCAGGCCCGGGACTTCTTCTACATTGAGCAGTTCTTC. It is translated as CASGLVQARDFFYIEQFF.

This clonotype was recorded a few times. V usage is TRBV6-5 and J usage is TRBJ2-7, with D possibly being TRBD1 (6 bases). The germline V gene encodes CDR1 MNHEY and CDR2 SVGAGI. V shed 5 bases and J shed 1 base, with 9 bases lying between them. The CDR3 is made up of 13 amino acids. CDR3 region: CASSKDSSYEQYF. CDR3 bases: TGTGCCAGCAGTAAGGACAGTTCCTACGAGCAGTACTTC.

This clonotype was counted a few times. The chain is built from TRBV10-3 and TRBJ2-3; TRBD2 is a possible D gene (6 bases). The CDR3 consists of 11 residues. Germline assignment: CDR1 ENHRY and CDR2 SYGVKD. Trimming left V 6 bases short and J 6 bases short, with 7 bases between. The CDR3 DNA reads as TGTGCCATCAGCGGAGGGGATACGCAGTATTTT. Its translation is CAISGGDTQYF.

This clonotype showed up just a few times. This chain connects TRBV3-1 to TRBJ2-3; possible D gene TRBD2, 6 bases. Trimming cost V 0 bases and J 8 bases, with 9 bases left between them. This CDR3 region has 13 residues. The germline CDR1 and CDR2 sequences are LGHDT and YNNKEL (reference sequence). The CDR3 spells CASSQDRGLTQYF. The CDR3 DNA is TGTGCCAGCAGCCAAGATCGGGGACTTACGCAGTATTTT.

The V gene is TRBV5-1, the J gene TRBJ2-3; unclear D gene. Between the trimmed V and J ends, which lost 4 bases and 2 bases, there was a span of 14 bases. CDR1 and CDR2 (germline): SGHRS, YFSETQ. The CDR3 covers 15 residues. CDR3 sequence (DNA): TGCGCCAGCAGCCCTGGGCCAACCTCCACAGATACGCAGTATTTT. This translates into CASSPGPTSTDTQYF.

This clonotype showed up many times. The V call is TRBV4-1, the J call TRBJ1-5, with a possible D match to TRBD1 (6 bases). V lost 6 bases and J lost 7, with 16 bases in between. The CDR3 runs to 14 residues. Germline lookup yields CDR1 MGHRA and CDR2 YSYEKL. CDR3 DNA: TGCGCCAGCAGACTCCAGGGGCTGGGGCAGCCCCAGCATTTT. Amino acids: CASRLQGLGQPQHF.

The J gene is TRBJ2-7, the V gene TRBV28; TRBD2 matches at 12 bases. The CDR3 length is 15 residues. With V trimmed by 6 bases and J by 6 bases, 9 bases remained unmatched. The germline CDR1 and CDR2 sequences are MDHEN and SYDVKM. Here the CDR3 reads CASSPLAGGSREQYF. In DNA, the CDR3 is TGTGCCAGCAGCCCCCTAGCGGGAGGGTCTCGCGAGCAGTACTTC.

The chain couples TRBV5-6 to TRBJ2-2; 7 bases line up with TRBD1. The CDR3 consists of 14 residues. Germline CDR1 reads SGHDT; CDR2 reads YYEEEE. With 4 bases clipped from V and 1 base from J, the junction kept 1 base outside the gene matches. The CDR3, as DNA: TGTGCCAGCAGCGGGACAGTGAACACCGGGGAGCTGTTTTTT. This translates into CASSGTVNTGELFF.